Listed below are T cell receptor beta chains from one sample, sequenced in a study of shared clonotypes between healthy human individuals. Sequenced by immunoSEQ multiplex PCR; TCRdb stores in-frame clones only, minus some. The profile covers fewer than 130,000 clones, with about 66% appearing a single time and around 26% taken by the ten largest. Sequenced sample: memory CD8+ T cells sorted from blood. The receptors originated from a woman in her twenties or thirties in good health. The CDR3 runs from the conserved cysteine through the conserved F or W. Each record gives: CDR3 length, J gene, clone size, V gene, D gene, CDR3 protein, CDR3 DNA. D genes are given only for firm matches. Clone sizes are given selectively: once, few, many, or a class where the clone is expanded.

len: 20
j_gene: TRBJ2-2
abundance: .
v_gene: TRBV27
d_gene: TRBD2
CDR3aa: CASSSGGGLAGGGNTGELFF
CDR3nt: TGTGCCAGCAGTTCGGGAGGGGGACTAGCGGGAGGTGGGAACACCGGGGAGCTGTTTTTT

len: 14
j_gene: TRBJ2-1
abundance: .
v_gene: TRBV5-4
d_gene: TRBD1
CDR3aa: CASSLDRGLWEQFF
CDR3nt: TGTGCCAGCAGCTTGGACAGGGGGCTTTGGGAGCAGTTCTTC

len: 16
j_gene: TRBJ2-7
abundance: few
v_gene: TRBV14
d_gene: .
CDR3aa: CASSQDRQGYSYEQYF
CDR3nt: TGTGCCAGCAGCCAAGATCGCCAGGGCTATTCCTACGAGCAGTACTTC

len: 17
j_gene: TRBJ2-1
abundance: many
v_gene: TRBV10-3
d_gene: TRBD2
CDR3aa: CAISESKASGDYNEQFF
CDR3nt: TGTGCCATCAGTGAGTCTAAGGCTAGCGGGGACTACAATGAGCAGTTCTTC

len: 13
j_gene: TRBJ2-7
abundance: many
v_gene: TRBV19
d_gene: TRBD1
CDR3aa: CASCPGTGYEQYF
CDR3nt: TGTGCCAGTTGTCCCGGGACAGGGTACGAGCAGTACTTC

len: 13
j_gene: TRBJ1-1
abundance: once
v_gene: TRBV11-2
d_gene: .
CDR3aa: CASSAQRNTEAFF
CDR3nt: TGTGCCAGCAGCGCGCAGAGGAACACTGAAGCTTTCTTT

len: 14
j_gene: TRBJ2-3
abundance: .
v_gene: TRBV7-9
d_gene: TRBD2
CDR3aa: CASLAGGSTDTQYF
CDR3nt: TGTGCCAGCCTAGCGGGGGGGAGCACAGATACGCAGTATTTT

len: 17
j_gene: TRBJ2-7
abundance: .
v_gene: TRBV29-1
d_gene: TRBD2
CDR3aa: CSVAGTSGGYSTYEQYF
CDR3nt: TGCAGCGTAGCCGGGACTAGCGGGGGTTATAGTACCTACGAGCAGTACTTC

len: 13
j_gene: TRBJ2-7
abundance: .
v_gene: TRBV19
d_gene: .
CDR3aa: CASSMPQGTEQYF
CDR3nt: TGTGCCAGTAGTATGCCACAGGGAACCGAGCAGTACTTC

len: 15
j_gene: TRBJ2-2
abundance: .
v_gene: TRBV7-9
d_gene: TRBD2
CDR3aa: CASSSLSGKGGELFF
CDR3nt: TGTGCCAGCAGCTCCCTTAGCGGGAAGGGCGGGGAGCTGTTTTTT

len: 13
j_gene: TRBJ2-3
abundance: .
v_gene: TRBV19
d_gene: TRBD1
CDR3aa: CASSALTGDTQYF
CDR3nt: TGTGCCAGTAGTGCCCTGACAGGGGATACGCAGTATTTT